This TCR beta chain was captured by sequencing in a study of technical replicates of blood from a few donors. Profiling relied on immunoSEQ multiplex PCR, and the TCRdb table lists in-frame clones only, not all of them. Of about 74,000 clones in the sample, 95% were seen once. The specimen sequenced was T cells isolated from PBMCs. The TCR comes from a human donor in good health.

The CDR3 is CASSFPSPSTEAFF. Written as DNA, the CDR3 is TGTGCCAGCAGCTTTCCTTCCCCCAGCACTGAAGCTTTCTTT. V usage is TRBV5-5 and J usage is TRBJ1-1; D is uncertain. Between the trimmed V and J ends, which lost 2 bases and 4 bases, there was a span of 12 bases. Germline assignment: CDR1 SGHKS and CDR2 YYEKEE (reference sequence). This CDR3 region has 14 residues.